Listed below are T cell receptor beta chains from one sample, sequenced in a study of shared clonotypes between healthy human individuals. Profiling relied on immunoSEQ multiplex PCR, and the TCRdb table lists in-frame clones only, not all of them. This sample yields nearly 750,000 clones, of which about two thirds are seen a single time; around 1.8% belongs to the top ten. Sequences were obtained from memory CD4+ T cells sorted from blood. Every receptor here comes from a woman in her 30s in good health. CDR3s include the opening cysteine and the closing phenylalanine or tryptophan. A D gene is named only where the DNA matches it firmly. Clone size is stated in some rows and not others, as once, few, many or a class when expanded.

j_call d_call clone_size v_call cdr3_aa cdr3_nt
TRBJ1-5 NA few TRBV10-3 CAISENSLQISQPQHF TGTGCCATCAGTGAGAACTCCCTACAGATAAGTCAGCCCCAGCATTTT
TRBJ2-3 NA NA TRBV28 CASREPGDTQYF TGTGCCAGCAGGGAACCAGGGGATACGCAGTATTTT
TRBJ1-5 NA NA TRBV7-2 CASSLERGAHQPQHF TGTGCCAGCAGCTTAGAGCGGGGGGCACATCAGCCCCAGCATTTT
TRBJ1-2 NA many TRBV4-1 CASSQETGFYGYTF TGCGCCAGCAGCCAAGAAACAGGTTTTTATGGCTACACCTTC
TRBJ2-5 TRBD2 NA TRBV25-1 CASSESGLADIQETQYF TGTGCCAGCAGTGAATCCGGACTAGCGGACATCCAAGAGACCCAGTACTTC
TRBJ2-7 TRBD2 NA TRBV30 CAWGTSGYEQYF TGTGCCTGGGGGACTAGCGGCTACGAGCAGTACTTC
TRBJ2-1 TRBD2 NA TRBV4-2 CASSQVPSGRAGNEQFF TGTGCCAGCAGCCAAGTACCTAGCGGGAGGGCCGGAAATGAGCAGTTCTTC
TRBJ2-1 NA NA TRBV5-1 CASSGDYNLYNEQFF TGCGCCAGCAGCGGCGACTACAACCTCTACAATGAGCAGTTCTTC
TRBJ1-4 NA NA TRBV29-1 CSVVIYNNEKLFF TGCAGCGTTGTTATATACAATAATGAAAAACTGTTTTTT
TRBJ2-1 NA NA TRBV11-2 CATRRDGLNEQFF TGTGCCACCCGCCGGGACGGACTCAATGAGCAGTTCTTC
TRBJ1-1 NA NA TRBV6-4 CASSDSSGNTEAFF TGTGCCAGCAGTGACTCCTCGGGGAACACTGAAGCTTTCTTT
TRBJ2-1 NA NA TRBV21-1 CASSKVEWFTSYNEQFF TGTGCCAGCAGCAAAGTGGAATGGTTTACCTCCTACAATGAGCAGTTCTTC
TRBJ2-5 TRBD2 NA TRBV2 CASSKRGAWETQYF TGTGCCAGCTCGAAGCGGGGGGCTTGGGAGACCCAGTACTTC
TRBJ1-1 NA NA TRBV18 CASSPEGKDTEAFF TGTGCCAGCTCACCGGAGGGTAAGGACACTGAAGCTTTCTTT
TRBJ2-1 NA NA TRBV2 CASSQPLGVGGYNEQFF TGTGCCAGCAGCCAACCGCTCGGAGTGGGCGGGTACAATGAGCAGTTCTTC
TRBJ2-1 NA NA TRBV5-1 CASSFSRGSYNEQFF TGCGCCAGCAGCTTTTCGCGAGGTTCCTACAATGAGCAGTTCTTC
TRBJ2-5 TRBD2 NA TRBV28 CASTLSGSAETQYF TGTGCCAGCACCCTAAGCGGGAGTGCGGAGACCCAGTACTTC
TRBJ2-1 TRBD2 NA TRBV27 CASSPKGLAGVQQFF TGTGCCAGCAGTCCGAAAGGACTAGCGGGAGTTCAGCAGTTCTTC
TRBJ2-3 TRBD1 few TRBV14 CASSQDRTGAQYF TGTGCCAGCAGCCAAGATAGGACAGGAGCGCAGTATTTT
TRBJ2-2 NA many TRBV2 CASSRLVTGTGELFF TGTGCCAGCAGCCGACTAGTTACTGGCACCGGGGAGCTGTTTTTT
TRBJ2-7 TRBD1 NA TRBV27 CASSPRGQGIEQYF TGTGCCAGCAGTCCGCGGGGACAGGGGATCGAGCAGTACTTC
TRBJ1-5 NA NA TRBV4-1 CASSQDPSGRSNQPQHF TGCGCCAGCAGCCAAGATCCGTCAGGGAGGAGCAATCAGCCCCAGCATTTT
TRBJ2-1 TRBD2 NA TRBV11-2 CASSFTGAGTYNEQFF TGTGCCAGCAGCTTTACGGGAGCGGGAACCTACAATGAGCAGTTCTTC
TRBJ2-7 NA NA TRBV27 CASSLRTIRPGVQYEQYF TGTGCCAGCAGTCTCAGGACTATACGGCCCGGCGTCCAATACGAGCAGTACTTC